This T cell receptor beta chain came from a study of T cells in Graves' hyperthyroidism and ophthalmopathy. About the study: The blood sample was taken at first diagnosis, before treatment began. Notes on the study in general: Blood also carried most thyroid clonotypes expanded above 0.001. The model identified upcoming ophthalmopathy a median approximately six months ahead of onset.

Among the patients, aged 18 to 65, hyperthyroidism was newly diagnosed and had lasted under 2 months. The CDR3 regions of TCR beta were amplified from RNA transcripts. A set of HTBI primers served as the primers for a first-round RT-PCR of the TCR CDR3. TCRdb re-called the multiplex PCR reads with MiXCR, one entry per CDR3 protein. The table includes about 560,000 distinct CDR3 sequences, approximately 16% detected once. There are many counts of this clonotype. The antigen remains unidentified. The V gene end was trimmed by 4 bases and the J gene end by 3 bases; junction bases not matched to a gene: 4. CDR3 size: 13 residues. CDR1 is DFQATT, CDR2 SNEGSKA, per germline (reference sequence).

The rearrangement links TRBV20-1 to TRBJ2-5, with TRBD1 identical over 8 bases. This sequence was found in a woman younger than 30 with Graves' hyperthyroidism. Sequencing input: blood. The CDR3 coding sequence is TGCAGTGCTACACAGACAGGGGAAGAGACCCAGTACTTC. This encodes CSATQTGEETQYF.